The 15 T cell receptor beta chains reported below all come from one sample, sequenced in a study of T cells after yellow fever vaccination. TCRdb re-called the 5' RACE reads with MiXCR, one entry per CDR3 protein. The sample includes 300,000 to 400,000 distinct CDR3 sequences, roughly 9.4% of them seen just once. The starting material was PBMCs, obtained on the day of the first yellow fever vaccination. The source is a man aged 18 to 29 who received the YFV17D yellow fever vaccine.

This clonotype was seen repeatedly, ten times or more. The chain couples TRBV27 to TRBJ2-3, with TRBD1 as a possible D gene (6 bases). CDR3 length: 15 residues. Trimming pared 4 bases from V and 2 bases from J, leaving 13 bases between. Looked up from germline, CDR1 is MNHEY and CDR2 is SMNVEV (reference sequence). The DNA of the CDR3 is TGTGCCAGCAGTTCCTACAGGGAATTCACAGATACGCAGTATTTT. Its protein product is CASSSYREFTDTQYF.

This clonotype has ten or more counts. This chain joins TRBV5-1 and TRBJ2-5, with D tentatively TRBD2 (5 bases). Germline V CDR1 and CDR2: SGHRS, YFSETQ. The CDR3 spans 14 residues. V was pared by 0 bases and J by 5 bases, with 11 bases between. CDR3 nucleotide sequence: TGCGCCAGCAGCTTGGATATCGAGCGGGAGACCCAGTACTTC. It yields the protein CASSLDIERETQYF.

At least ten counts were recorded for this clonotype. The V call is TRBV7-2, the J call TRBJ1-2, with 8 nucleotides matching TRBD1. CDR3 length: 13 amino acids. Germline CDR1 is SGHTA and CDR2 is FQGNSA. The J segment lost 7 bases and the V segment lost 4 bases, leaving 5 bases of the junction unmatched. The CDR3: CASSSQGGLGYTF. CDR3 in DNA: TGTGCCAGCAGCTCACAGGGGGGGCTTGGCTACACCTTC.

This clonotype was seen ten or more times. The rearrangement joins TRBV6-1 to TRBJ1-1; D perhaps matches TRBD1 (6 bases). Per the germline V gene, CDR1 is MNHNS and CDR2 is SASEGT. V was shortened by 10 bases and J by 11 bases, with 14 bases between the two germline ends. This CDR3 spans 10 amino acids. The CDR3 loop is CATLTGVAFF. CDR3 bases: TGTGCCACCCTGACAGGAGTGGCTTTCTTT.

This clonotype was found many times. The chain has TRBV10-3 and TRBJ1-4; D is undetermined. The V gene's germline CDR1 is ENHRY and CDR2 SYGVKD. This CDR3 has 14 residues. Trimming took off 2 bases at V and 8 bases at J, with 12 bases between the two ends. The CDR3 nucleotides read TGTGCCATCAGTGAGCCGGAGCCCGGGGAAAAACTGTTTTTT. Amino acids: CAISEPEPGEKLFF.

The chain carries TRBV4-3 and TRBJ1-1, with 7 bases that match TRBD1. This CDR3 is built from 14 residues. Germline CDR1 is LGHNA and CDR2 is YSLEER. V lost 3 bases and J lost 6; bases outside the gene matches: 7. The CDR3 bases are TGCGCCAGCAGCCACCGACAGGGTTGGGCTGAAGCTTTCTTT. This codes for CASSHRQGWAEAFF.

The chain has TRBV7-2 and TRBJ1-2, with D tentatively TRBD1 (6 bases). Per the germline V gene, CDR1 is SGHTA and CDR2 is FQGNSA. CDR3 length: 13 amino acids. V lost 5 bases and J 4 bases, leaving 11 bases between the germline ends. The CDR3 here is CASSPGQFYGYTF. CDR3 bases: TGTGCCAGCAGCCCCGGACAGTTCTATGGCTACACCTTC.

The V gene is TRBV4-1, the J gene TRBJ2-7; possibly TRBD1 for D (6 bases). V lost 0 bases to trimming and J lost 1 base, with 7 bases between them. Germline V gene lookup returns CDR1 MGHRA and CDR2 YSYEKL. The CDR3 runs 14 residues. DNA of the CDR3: TGCGCCAGCAGCCAAGAGGACAGTTCCTACGAGCAGTACGTC. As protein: CASSQEDSSYEQYV.

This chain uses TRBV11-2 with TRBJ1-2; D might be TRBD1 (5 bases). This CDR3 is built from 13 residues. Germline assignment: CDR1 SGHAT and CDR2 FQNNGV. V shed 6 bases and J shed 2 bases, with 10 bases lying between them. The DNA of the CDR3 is TGTGCCAGCAGGGGGCCCGGAAACTATGGCTACACCTTC. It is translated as CASRGPGNYGYTF.

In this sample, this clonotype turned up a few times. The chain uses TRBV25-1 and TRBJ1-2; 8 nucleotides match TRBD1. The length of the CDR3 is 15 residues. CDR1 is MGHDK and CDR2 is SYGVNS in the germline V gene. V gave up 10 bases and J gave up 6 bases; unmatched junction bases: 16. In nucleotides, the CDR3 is TGTGCCACCGCGGCAGGGGGCGCGGGCGTGCATGGCTACACCTTC. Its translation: CATAAGGAGVHGYTF.

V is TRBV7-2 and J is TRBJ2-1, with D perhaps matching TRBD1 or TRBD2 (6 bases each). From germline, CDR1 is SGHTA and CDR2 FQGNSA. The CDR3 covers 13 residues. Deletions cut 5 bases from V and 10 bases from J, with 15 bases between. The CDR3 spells CASSPTSGAEQFF. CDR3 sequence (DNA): TGTGCCAGCAGCCCAACGTCGGGGGCGGAGCAGTTCTTC.

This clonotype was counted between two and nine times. The CDR3 spells CASMCPADRYV. DNA of the CDR3: TGTGCCAGCATGTGTCCGGCCGATCGGTACGTC. This sequence joins TRBV6-6 and TRBJ2-7; D call uncertain. Looked up from germline, CDR1 is MNHNY and CDR2 is SVGAGI (reference sequence). This CDR3 comprises 11 residues. Trimming pared 7 bases from V and 12 bases from J, leaving 16 bases between.

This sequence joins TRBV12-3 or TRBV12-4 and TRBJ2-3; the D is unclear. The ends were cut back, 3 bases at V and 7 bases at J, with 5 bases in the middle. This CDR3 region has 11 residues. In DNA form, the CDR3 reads TGTGCCAGCAGTTTCATGAATACGCAGTATTTT. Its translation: CASSFMNTQYF.

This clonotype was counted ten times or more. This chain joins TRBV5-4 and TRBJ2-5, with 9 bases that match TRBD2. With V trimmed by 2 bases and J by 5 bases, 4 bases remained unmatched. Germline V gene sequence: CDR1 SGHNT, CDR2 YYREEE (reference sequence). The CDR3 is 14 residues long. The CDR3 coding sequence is TGTGCCAGCAGCTTAACTAGCGGGCACGAGACCCAGTACTTC. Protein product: CASSLTSGHETQYF. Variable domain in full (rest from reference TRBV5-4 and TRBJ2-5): ETGVTQSPTHLIKTRGQQVTLRCSSQSGHNTVSWYQQALGQGPQFIFQYYREEENGRGNFPPRFSGLQFPNYSSELNVNALELDDSALYLCASSLTSGHETQYFGPGTRLLVL.

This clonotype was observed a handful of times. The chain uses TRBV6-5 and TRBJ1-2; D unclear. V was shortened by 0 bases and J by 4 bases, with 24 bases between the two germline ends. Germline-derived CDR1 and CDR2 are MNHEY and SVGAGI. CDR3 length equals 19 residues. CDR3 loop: CASSYSIGRDGERGYGYTF. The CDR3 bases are TGTGCCAGCAGTTACTCGATAGGTCGGGATGGGGAGAGAGGCTATGGCTACACCTTC.